Each of the 29 T cell receptor beta chains below was sequenced from the same sample in a study of blood T cell repertoires in COVID-19. Some clones are missing from TCRdb's copy, which holds only in-frame ones; the method was immunoSEQ multiplex PCR. The data show more than 150,000 clones, 90% seen once. Sequencing was done on a sample of peripheral blood. Receptors were obtained from a man aged 45 to 65 with acute or convalescent COVID-19.

V is TRBV19 and J is TRBJ1-4; unclear D gene. The V and J ends lost 3 bases and 4 bases respectively, with 9 bases between them. The germline CDR1 and CDR2 sequences are LNHDA and SQIVND (reference sequence). This CDR3 is 14 amino acids long. The DNA for the CDR3 is TGTGCCAGTAGTATGGGCCCGCTTAATGAAAAACTGTTTTTT. Its translation: CASSMGPLNEKLFF.

The genes are TRBV2 and TRBJ1-2; D gene unclear. V lost 4 bases, J lost 14 bases, and 20 bases lay in between. Germline assignment: CDR1 SNHLY and CDR2 FYNNEI. CDR3 size: 13 residues. The CDR3 bases are TGTGCCAGCAGTGCGGCAGGCCCTTATGGAGGTACCTTC. Its translation is CASSAAGPYGGTF. The entire variable domain, with the rest obtained from reference TRBV2 and TRBJ1-2, is as follows: EPEVTQTPSHQVTQMGQEVILRCVPISNHLYFYWYRQILGQKVEFLVSFYNNEISEKSEIFDDQFSVERPDGSNFTLKIRSTKLEDSAMYFCASSAAGPYGGTFGSGTRLTVV.

V and J are TRBV19 and TRBJ2-5; weak D call: TRBD2 (7 bases). There are 17 residues in the CDR3. Between the trimmed V and J ends, which lost 2 bases and 1 base, there was a span of 17 bases. Germline CDR1 LNHDA, CDR2 SQIVND (reference sequence). Here the CDR3 DNA reads TGTGCCAGTAGTATACGGGGGGCCAGGGATGGCCAAGAGACCCAGTACTTC. This sequence encodes CASSIRGARDGQETQYF. The whole variable domain, remainder taken from reference TRBV19 and TRBJ2-5, is DGGITQSPKYLFRKEGQNVTLSCEQNLNHDAMYWYRQDPGQGLRLIYYSQIVNDFQKGDIAEGYSVSREKKESFPLTVTSAQKNPTAFYLCASSIRGARDGQETQYFGPGTRLLVL.

The chain couples TRBV25-1 to TRBJ2-2, with D perhaps matching TRBD2 (6 bases). This CDR3 is 16 amino acids long. V shed 4 bases and J shed 7 bases, with 19 bases lying between them. Germline V CDR1 and CDR2: MGHDK, SYGVNS. CDR3 bases: TGTGCCAGCAGTGGAAACCGGGACTCCCTGGTCGGGGAGCTGTTTTTT. Translation gives CASSGNRDSLVGELFF.

This chain joins TRBV12-1 and TRBJ2-4; the table gives TRBD2 as D, unverified against the DNA. TRBV12-1 is labeled a pseudogene. The CDR3 consists of 17 residues. CDR3 nucleotides: TGTGCCAGCAGCTTTGGGGGGGTAGTACTAGCCAAAAACATTCAGTACTTC. This sequence encodes CASSFGGVVLAKNIQYF.

Only a few counts were recorded for this clone. CDR3 loop: CASIPPGPQVVVQPQHF. CDR3 coding DNA: TGTGCCAGCATTCCCCCCGGCCCACAGGTGGTTGTTCAGCCCCAGCATTTT. V and J are TRBV28 and TRBJ1-5; a weak D match, TRBD1 (5 bases). Trimming cost V 7 bases and J 6 bases, with 25 bases left between them. The CDR3 has 17 amino acids. Germline CDR1 MDHEN, CDR2 SYDVKM.

V usage is TRBV27 and J usage is TRBJ2-7; D remains unclear. Germline CDR1 and CDR2: MNHEY and SMNVEV (reference sequence). V lost 2 bases and J 0 bases, leaving 14 bases between the germline ends. The CDR3 sequence is 16 residues long. CDR3 in amino acids: CASSLKWAGSSYEQYF. CDR3 sequence (DNA): TGTGCCAGCAGTTTAAAGTGGGCCGGTAGCTCCTACGAGCAGTACTTC.

The CDR3 protein is CASSLILAGIGELFF. The DNA for the CDR3 is TGTGCCAGCAGTTTGATTCTAGCGGGAATAGGGGAGCTGTTTTTT. The rearrangement joins TRBV27 to TRBJ2-2, with 9 positions matching TRBD2. J lost 8 bases, V lost 3 bases, and 7 bases had no gene match. Per germline, CDR1 MNHEY and CDR2 SMNVEV (reference sequence). The CDR3 totals 15 residues.

V and J are TRBV5-1 and TRBJ2-2; 10 bases are shared with TRBD1. The CDR3 runs 14 residues. Germline V gives CDR1 SGHRS, CDR2 YFSETQ. J gave up 7 bases and V 4 bases, and 4 bases lay outside the gene matches. As DNA, the CDR3 is TGCGCCAGCAGCCAAGGGACAGGGGTCGGGGAGCTGTTTTTT. Amino acids: CASSQGTGVGELFF.

V gene TRBV18 combines with J gene TRBJ2-1, with D tentatively TRBD1 (6 bases). CDR1 is KGHSH and CDR2 is LQKENI in the germline V gene. The CDR3 covers 16 residues. The V and J ends lost 5 bases and 7 bases respectively, with 21 bases between them. CDR3 coding DNA: TGTGCCAGCTCATATAGTAAGGCAGGGGTTAGAAATGAGCAGTTCTTC. Translating gives CASSYSKAGVRNEQFF.

This clone came up once. This chain connects TRBV9 to TRBJ2-1, with 8 bases identical to TRBD1. Unmatched junction bases numbered 11, after V lost 3 bases and J lost 9 bases. The germline CDR1 and CDR2 sequences are SGDLS and YYNGEE. This CDR3 region has 15 residues. Written as DNA, the CDR3 is TGTGCCAGCAGCGAGGGTTACAGGGGGGCAAGTGAGCAGTTCTTC. This sequence encodes CASSEGYRGASEQFF.

CDR3 protein: CASSPTGGIGEAFF. The DNA for the CDR3 is TGTGCCAGCAGCCCTACAGGGGGAATAGGTGAAGCTTTCTTT. The V call is TRBV7-8, the J call TRBJ1-1; 8 bases are shared with TRBD1. Germline CDR1 reads SGHVS; CDR2 reads FQNEAQ. CDR3 size: 14 residues. Trimming took 5 bases from V and 7 from J; bases not matched to a gene: 9.

Points on this clone: One junction end disagrees with the germline gene, perhaps due to a read error. The V gene is TRBV28, the J gene TRBJ1-5, with D unclear. Germline CDR1 and CDR2: MDHEN and SYDVKM. The CDR3 spans 15 residues. The CDR3 reads CASSPSRISNQPQHF. For the CDR3, the DNA is TGTGCCAGCAGTCCTTCGCGAATTAGCAATCAACCCCAGCATTTT.

The chain carries TRBV10-2 and TRBJ1-6; D remains ambiguous. The germline V gene encodes CDR1 WSHSY and CDR2 SAAADI. V lost 4 bases and J 2 bases, leaving 15 bases between the germline ends. This CDR3 is 17 amino acids long. CDR3 coding DNA: TGCGCCAGCAGTGTGCGGGAGGGAGTCACCTATAATTCACCCCTCCACTTT. Translation: CASSVREGVTYNSPLHF.

The rearrangement joins TRBV27 to TRBJ2-7, with 7 bases fitting TRBD1. With V trimmed by 0 bases and J by 0 bases, 2 bases remained unmatched. The CDR3 sequence is 15 residues long. The germline CDR1 and CDR2 sequences are MNHEY and SMNVEV (reference sequence). Here the CDR3 DNA reads TGTGCCAGCAGTTTATCGAACAGGGGCTCCTACGAGCAGTACTTC. Amino acids: CASSLSNRGSYEQYF.

The chain couples TRBV28 to TRBJ1-4; unclear D gene. With 6 bases removed from V and 8 bases from J, the gap between germline ends came to 16 bases. The CDR3 totals 14 residues. Germline CDR1 is MDHEN and CDR2 is SYDVKM. CDR3: CASSPGTIKEKLFF. The CDR3 nucleotides are TGTGCCAGCAGCCCGGGTACGATTAAAGAAAAACTGTTTTTT.

This rearrangement joins TRBV7-2 to TRBJ1-1; 8 bases line up with TRBD1. The CDR3 is made up of 13 amino acids. Germline V gives CDR1 SGHTA, CDR2 FQGNSA. V shed 8 bases, J shed 0 bases, and the junction held 2 bases outside the gene matches. The CDR3 bases are TGTGCCAGCCAGACAGGGGTGAACACTGAAGCTTTCTTT. Translating gives CASQTGVNTEAFF.

The V gene is TRBV6-5, the J gene TRBJ2-1, with TRBD2 identical over 11 bases. Germline CDR1 reads MNHEY; CDR2 reads SVGAGI. J was trimmed by 4 bases and V by 6 bases; bases with no gene match: 5. This CDR3 is built from 15 residues. This CDR3 reads CASSLTSGGYNEQFF. The CDR3 DNA follows: TGTGCCAGCAGCCTTACTAGCGGGGGTTACAATGAGCAGTTCTTC.

As concerns this clone: A read error may produce the germline difference seen at one junction end. V is TRBV5-1 and J is TRBJ1-2; tentatively, D is TRBD1 (6 bases). Germline V gives CDR1 SGHRS, CDR2 YFSETQ. The CDR3 is 12 residues long. CDR3 sequence: CASSFDNRQEFF. DNA of the CDR3: TGCGCCAGCAGCTTTGACAATCGACAGGAGTTCTTC.

V gene TRBV7-3 combines with J gene TRBJ2-1, with 10 bases identical to TRBD2. The CDR3 is 18 residues long. V lost 5 bases to trimming and J lost 3 bases; unmatched junction nucleotides: 13. Germline V CDR1 and CDR2: SGHTA, FQGTGA. The CDR3, as DNA: TGTGCCAGCAGCCCCGTCGGGGCGGGACTAGCGAGCTACAATGAGCAGTTCTTC. Protein: CASSPVGAGLASYNEQFF.

The genes are TRBV18 and TRBJ2-1, with D possibly TRBD1 on 6 matching bases. In germline, CDR1 is KGHSH, CDR2 LQKENI. CDR3 length: 14 residues. V shed 2 bases and J shed 5 bases, with 10 bases lying between them. The DNA of the CDR3 is TGTGCCAGCTCACCATTGGGGGCCAACAATGAGCAGTTCTTC. This codes for CASSPLGANNEQFF.

The J gene is TRBJ2-2, the V gene TRBV13, with TRBD2 matching over 8 bases. The CDR3 extends over 15 amino acids. CDR1 is PRHDT, CDR2 FYEKMQ, per germline (reference sequence). V trimming: 3 bases; J trimming: 0 bases; junction bases outside the gene matches: 0. CDR3 in DNA: TGTGCCAGCAGCTTGGGACTAGCGAACACCGGGGAGCTGTTTTTT. It is translated as CASSLGLANTGELFF. The complete variable domain, with remaining parts taken from reference TRBV13 and TRBJ2-2, reads AAGVIQSPRHLIKEKRETATLKCYPIPRHDTVYWYQQGPGQDPQFLISFYEKMQSDKGSIPDRFSAQQFSDYHSELNMSSLELGDSALYFCASSLGLANTGELFFGEGSRLTVL.

The rearrangement uses TRBV10-2 and TRBJ2-2; D gene ambiguous. The CDR3 runs 11 residues. V was pared by 7 bases and J by 5 bases, with 5 bases between. Germline CDR1 WSHSY, CDR2 SAAADI. The DNA for the CDR3 is TGCGCCAGCATGGAGACCGGGGAGCTGTTTTTT. It yields the protein CASMETGELFF.

Comment on this clone: The junction departs from the called germline gene at one end, perhaps through a read error. The chain is built from TRBV3-1 (or the pseudogene TRBV3-2) and TRBJ2-7; perhaps TRBD2 as D (6 bases). The CDR3 has 14 residues. Germline CDR1 reads LGHDT; CDR2 reads YNNKEL (reference sequence). The CDR3 DNA sequence: TGTGCCAGCACCCAAAGCGGGCCCCGGAGCGAGCAGTACTTC. Translated: CASTQSGPRSEQYF.

The V call is TRBV2, the J call TRBJ1-1; possible D gene TRBD1, 5 bases. Trimming took 6 bases from V and 0 from J, leaving 8 bases between them. CDR3 size: 13 residues. CDR1 is SNHLY, CDR2 FYNNEI, per germline. The CDR3 reads CASRQEMNTEAFF. The CDR3 DNA reads as TGTGCCAGCAGACAGGAGATGAACACTGAAGCTTTCTTT. The whole variable domain, remainder taken from reference TRBV2 and TRBJ1-1, is EPEVTQTPSHQVTQMGQEVILRCVPISNHLYFYWYRQILGQKVEFLVSFYNNEISEKSEIFDDQFSVERPDGSNFTLKIRSTKLEDSAMYFCASRQEMNTEAFFGQGTRLTVV.

The genes are TRBV27 and TRBJ1-4; D uncertain. V lost 3 bases and J 7 bases, leaving 12 bases between the germline ends. The CDR3 consists of 14 residues. Germline V gene data show CDR1 as MNHEY and CDR2 as SMNVEV (reference sequence). The CDR3 spells CASSFGGSGEKLFF. In DNA, the CDR3 is TGTGCCAGCAGTTTTGGCGGGTCCGGTGAAAAACTGTTTTTT.

The chain couples TRBV18 to TRBJ1-1; 9 bases map to TRBD1. The germline V gene has CDR1 KGHSH and CDR2 LQKENI. V shed 2 bases and J 6 bases; nucleotides not matched to a gene: 7. The CDR3 runs 15 residues. The DNA for the CDR3 is TGTGCCAGCTCACCATCCCGGACAGGGGCTGCTGAAGCTTTCTTT. Amino acid sequence: CASSPSRTGAAEAFF.

The rearrangement links TRBV7-9 to TRBJ2-3; TRBD2 aligns across 10 bases. Germline values: CDR1 SEHNR, CDR2 FQNEAQ (reference sequence). Trimming removed 6 bases from V and 4 bases from J; junction bases left unmatched: 4. CDR3 length: 14 amino acids. Here the CDR3 DNA reads TGTGCCAGCAGTGTAGCGGGAGGTGCAGATACGCAGTATTTT. Translating gives CASSVAGGADTQYF.

The chain combines TRBV5-4 with TRBJ1-1; perhaps TRBD1 as D (6 bases). V lost 4 bases, J lost 0 bases, and 13 bases lay in between. The CDR3 covers 15 residues. The V gene's germline CDR1 is SGHNT and CDR2 YYREEE (reference sequence). The CDR3 reads CASSRGQLLNTEAFF. The CDR3, as DNA: TGTGCCAGCAGCAGAGGACAGCTACTGAACACTGAAGCTTTCTTT.